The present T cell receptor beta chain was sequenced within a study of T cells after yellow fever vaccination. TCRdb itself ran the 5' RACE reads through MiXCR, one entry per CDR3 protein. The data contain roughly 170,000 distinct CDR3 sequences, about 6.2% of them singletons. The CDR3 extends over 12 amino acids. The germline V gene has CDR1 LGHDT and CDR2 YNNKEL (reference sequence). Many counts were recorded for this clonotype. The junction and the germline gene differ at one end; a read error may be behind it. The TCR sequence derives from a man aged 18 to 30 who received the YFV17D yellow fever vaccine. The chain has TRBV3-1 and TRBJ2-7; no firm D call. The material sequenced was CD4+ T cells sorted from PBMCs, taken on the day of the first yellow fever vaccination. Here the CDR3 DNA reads TGTGCCAGCAGCCTAGGTCCGGGCCCCCCCTTCTTC. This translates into CASSLGPGPPFF.